This record concerns one T cell receptor beta chain sequence. Patients of the Seattle cohort, enrolled during active infection, were followed longitudinally. The CDR3 is made up of 15 amino acids. Germline V CDR1 and CDR2: MGHRA, YSYEKL. Germline trimming cut 5 bases from V and 12 bases from J; bases unmatched to any gene: 15. The data originate from a study of blood T cell repertoires in COVID-19. About the research overall: Samples representing acute and convalescent COVID-19 were sourced from the United States, Italy and Spain. Nucleic acid was either cDNA or gDNA, and it came from T cells, B-cell-depleted T cells, or PBMCs.

The data were produced by immunoSEQ multiplex PCR, yet TCRdb's version contains in-frame clones alone and is incomplete. The sample lists under 450,000 clones; about 87% were seen once. The TCR was taken from a woman between 50 and 59 years old with COVID-19, enrolled during active disease. This chain joins TRBV4-1 and TRBJ1-2; 10 nucleotides match TRBD1. Sequencing was performed on peripheral blood. DNA for the CDR3: TGCGCCAGCAGCAGAGTATCCGGGACAGGGGATCAAGACACCTTC. Translated, it gives CASSRVSGTGDQDTF.